This T cell receptor (beta chain) was identified in a study of T cell responses to AZD1222 COVID-19 vaccine. Overall study findings and caveats: Vaccine-associated CD4 TCRs ranged over spike, dominating at 160-218 and 743-854.

On this clone itself: Its antigen is as yet unknown.

V gave up 8 bases and J gave up 4 bases; unmatched junction bases: 14. This CDR3 spans 16 amino acids. Germline lookup yields CDR1 ENHRY and CDR2 SYGVKD. Only in-frame clones appear in the TCRdb table, and some are missing; sequencing was by immunoSEQ multiplex PCR. Of 95,000 to 110,000 clones in the sample, 89% were seen once. The input for sequencing was peripheral blood, taken on day 0 of AZD1222 vaccination. The TCR was taken from an adult in good health. The chain recombines TRBV10-3 with TRBJ2-1, with 7 bases lining up with TRBD2. CDR3 DNA: TGTGCCATCTCGAAGATAGGCCTAGCGGAGTACAATGAGCAGTTCTTC. This translates into CAISKIGLAEYNEQFF.